These 20 T cell receptor beta chains originate from one sample sequenced in a study of blood T cell repertoires in COVID-19. Measured with immunoSEQ multiplex PCR; TCRdb has only the in-frame clones, and not every one. The profile shows 95,000 to 150,000 clones, approximately 81% of them singletons. Source material: peripheral blood. Receptor source: a man older than 75 with COVID-19, enrolled during active disease.

This clone has a single count. V and J are TRBV19 and TRBJ2-5, with TRBD1 as a possible D gene (5 bases). Germline-derived CDR1 and CDR2 are LNHDA and SQIVND (reference sequence). The V end lost 3 bases, the J end lost 5 bases, and 7 bases lay between the germline ends. The CDR3 length is 12 residues. CDR3 in DNA: TGTGCCAGTAGTATCAGGGCGGAGACCCAGTACTTC. It codes for CASSIRAETQYF.

The chain combines TRBV9 with TRBJ1-1; tentatively, D is TRBD1 (5 bases). V lost 0 bases and J lost 0, with 15 bases in between. CDR3 length equals 17 residues. Germline CDR1 and CDR2: SGDLS and YYNGEE. CDR3 DNA sequence: TGTGCCAGCAGCGTAGAGGGTAACAGGTCCGTGAACACTGAAGCTTTCTTT. It specifies CASSVEGNRSVNTEAFF.

The chain couples TRBV28 to TRBJ1-1, with D maybe TRBD1 (6 bases). The V gene's germline CDR1 is MDHEN and CDR2 SYDVKM. Trimming took off 9 bases at V and 5 bases at J, with 13 bases between the two ends. The CDR3 consists of 12 residues. The CDR3 nucleotides read TGTGCCAGTAAAGGACAGAGGACTGAAGCTTTCTTT. Protein product: CASKGQRTEAFF.

The gene calls are TRBV5-4 and TRBJ2-7, with 9 bases fitting TRBD2. CDR1 is SGHNT, CDR2 YYREEE, per germline (reference sequence). The CDR3 is 16 amino acids. V lost 2 bases, J lost 3 bases, and 9 bases stayed unmatched. This CDR3 is CASSFEPGLAGYEQYF. DNA for the CDR3: TGTGCCAGCAGCTTTGAGCCGGGACTAGCAGGCTACGAGCAGTACTTC. The full variable domain, in which reference TRBV5-4 and TRBJ2-7 provide the parts outside the CDR3, is ETGVTQSPTHLIKTRGQQVTLRCSSQSGHNTVSWYQQALGQGPQFIFQYYREEENGRGNFPPRFSGLQFPNYSSELNVNALELDDSALYLCASSFEPGLAGYEQYFGPGTRLTVT.

The J gene is TRBJ2-7, the V gene TRBV5-1, with 7 bases that match TRBD1. The CDR3 has 14 residues. From germline, CDR1 is SGHRS and CDR2 YFSETQ. J gave up 0 bases and V 3 bases, and 3 bases lay outside the gene matches. CDR3 region: CASSSGTASYEQYF. The CDR3 DNA follows: TGCGCCAGCAGCTCCGGGACAGCCTCCTACGAGCAGTACTTC.

The chain employs TRBV28 and TRBJ1-5, with D unresolved. Germline V gene data show CDR1 as MDHEN and CDR2 as SYDVKM. The CDR3 contains 15 residues. The V end was cut by 10 bases, the J end by 0 bases, with 16 bases between. The CDR3 nucleotides are TGTGCCATCAATACCGGAGGTAGTAGCAATCAGCCCCAGCATTTT. Its translation is CAINTGGSSNQPQHF.

The chain links TRBV4-3 to TRBJ1-1; 7 positions agree with TRBD1. V was clipped by 0 bases and J by 3 bases; unmatched bases: 4. The CDR3 length is 15 residues. In germline, CDR1 is LGHNA, CDR2 YSLEER. In DNA, the CDR3 is TGCGCCAGCAGCCAAGAGGGGCAGGGGGACACTGAAGCTTTCTTT. It is translated as CASSQEGQGDTEAFF.

This sequence joins TRBV27 and TRBJ1-1; D possibly corresponds to TRBD1 (6 bases). Trimming shortened V by 3 bases and J by 5 bases, and 19 bases separated the two germline ends. Germline CDR1 MNHEY, CDR2 SMNVEV (reference sequence). This CDR3 is built from 16 residues. Written as DNA, the CDR3 is TGTGCCAGCAGTTTTGCCACAGGGAGAGTACGAACTGAAGCTTTCTTT. Its translation: CASSFATGRVRTEAFF.

V is TRBV7-3 and J is TRBJ2-2, with 7 bases matching TRBD1. V shed 7 bases, J shed 2 bases, and the junction held 13 bases outside the gene matches. This CDR3 region has 17 residues. Looked up from germline, CDR1 is SGHTA and CDR2 is FQGTGA. DNA for the CDR3: TGTGCCAGCACCAACCACGACCACAGGGGAAACACCGGGGAGCTGTTTTTT. Protein sequence: CASTNHDHRGNTGELFF.

This chain connects TRBV5-8 to TRBJ2-1; 9 nucleotides align to TRBD2. This CDR3 comprises 13 residues. Trimming cost V 9 bases and J 3 bases; bases outside gene matches: 4. Germline V CDR1 and CDR2: SGHTS, YDEGEE. In DNA, the CDR3 is TGTGCCAACCTTAGCGGGAGCTACAATGAGCAGTTCTTC. The encoded protein is CANLSGSYNEQFF.

V usage is TRBV7-9 and J usage is TRBJ2-3; TRBD2 agrees at 8 bases. Germline CDR1 and CDR2: SEHNR and FQNEAQ (reference sequence). Trimming cost V 1 base and J 4 bases; bases outside gene matches: 4. CDR3 length: 15 residues. CDR3: CASSLVGGRPDTQYF. CDR3 bases: TGTGCCAGCAGCTTAGTGGGCGGGAGGCCAGATACGCAGTATTTT. Looking up the rest from reference TRBV7-9 and TRBJ2-3 gives the full variable domain: DTGVSQNPRHKITKRGQNVTFRCDPISEHNRLYWYRQTLGQGPEFLTYFQNEAQLEKSRLLSDRFSAERPKGSFSTLEIQRTEQGDSAMYLCASSLVGGRPDTQYFGPGTRLTVL.

The chain has TRBV5-1 and TRBJ1-6; 7 bases are shared with TRBD1. Unmatched junction bases numbered 6, after V lost 0 bases and J lost 9 bases. The CDR3 length is 15 residues. CDR1 and CDR2 (germline): SGHRS, YFSETQ. The CDR3 DNA sequence: TGCGCCAGCAGCTTGGGACAGGGATCAGTTTCACCCCTCCACTTT. The encoded protein is CASSLGQGSVSPLHF.

The V call is TRBV4-1, the J call TRBJ1-3, with 8 bases that match TRBD1. The V segment lost 4 bases and the J segment 2 bases; nucleotides outside the gene matches: 7. The CDR3 spans 16 residues. Germline-derived CDR1 and CDR2 are MGHRA and YSYEKL. CDR3 sequence: CASSRQGQAAGNTIYF. Here the CDR3 DNA reads TGCGCCAGCAGCCGGCAGGGACAGGCCGCTGGAAACACCATATATTTT.

The chain employs TRBV6-5 and TRBJ1-3; possible D gene TRBD1, 6 bases. This CDR3 comprises 15 residues. Germline values: CDR1 MNHEY, CDR2 SVGAGI. V lost 6 bases to trimming and J lost 0 bases, with 12 bases between them. The CDR3 DNA reads TGTGCCAGCAGCCCCGGACAGAGCTCTGGAAACACCATATATTTT. This sequence encodes CASSPGQSSGNTIYF.

The CDR3 region is CAISSSGSGHEQYF. In DNA form, the CDR3 reads TGTGCCATCAGTAGTAGCGGGAGTGGGCACGAGCAGTACTTC. The rearrangement links TRBV10-3 to TRBJ2-7; 9 bases are a match to TRBD2. The V segment lost 5 bases and the J segment 5 bases; nucleotides outside the gene matches: 7. The CDR3 has 14 residues. Germline V gene data show CDR1 as ENHRY and CDR2 as SYGVKD.

The chain couples TRBV19 to TRBJ1-2, with 10 nucleotides matching TRBD1. This CDR3 spans 14 amino acids. CDR1 is LNHDA and CDR2 is SQIVND in the germline V gene (reference sequence). Trimming removed 5 bases from V and 4 bases from J; junction bases left unmatched: 4. The CDR3 coding sequence is TGTGCCAGTAGTCCTGGACAGGGGGGCTATGGCTACACCTTC. Residues: CASSPGQGGYGYTF.

V is TRBV7-8 and J is TRBJ2-7; 12 nucleotides match TRBD1. This CDR3 region has 18 residues. V shed 0 bases, J shed 5 bases, and the junction held 11 bases outside the gene matches. Germline V gene data show CDR1 as SGHVS and CDR2 as FQNEAQ. The CDR3 nucleotides are TGTGCCAGCAGCTTAGCGGGTTACGGGACAGGGGGCGGCGACGAGCAGTACTTC. This translates into CASSLAGYGTGGGDEQYF.

This clone was seen only once. V and J are TRBV11-2 and TRBJ2-5; tentatively, D is TRBD2 (5 bases). The CDR3 is 14 amino acids. Looked up from germline, CDR1 is SGHAT and CDR2 is FQNNGV. Trimming left V 0 bases short and J 8 bases short, with 13 bases between. The CDR3 is CASSLDTSSQTQYF. The CDR3 region has the DNA TGTGCCAGCAGCTTAGATACGTCTAGCCAAACCCAGTACTTC. Variable domain in full (rest from reference TRBV11-2 and TRBJ2-5): EAGVAQSPRYKIIEKRQSVAFWCNPISGHATLYWYQQILGQGPKLLIQFQNNGVVDDSQLPKDRFSAERLKGVDSTLKIQPAKLEDSAVYLCASSLDTSSQTQYFGPGTRLLVL.

The chain has TRBV19 and TRBJ1-6; maybe TRBD1 (5 bases). The germline V and J ends were trimmed by 5 bases and 5 bases, with 13 bases remaining between them. Per germline, CDR1 LNHDA and CDR2 SQIVND (reference sequence). This CDR3 is 15 amino acids long. In DNA form, the CDR3 reads TGTGCCAGTAGTCTAACAGGAATCAATAATTCACCCCTCCACTTT. Its translation: CASSLTGINNSPLHF.

This rearrangement joins TRBV5-1 to TRBJ2-2, with D perhaps TRBD2 (6 bases). Per germline, CDR1 SGHRS and CDR2 YFSETQ. Trimming removed 1 base from V and 8 bases from J, with 12 bases in between. The length of the CDR3 is 14 residues. The CDR3 DNA reads TGCGCCAGCAGCTTGTATCGGGACTTAGGGGAGCTGTTTTTT. As protein: CASSLYRDLGELFF.